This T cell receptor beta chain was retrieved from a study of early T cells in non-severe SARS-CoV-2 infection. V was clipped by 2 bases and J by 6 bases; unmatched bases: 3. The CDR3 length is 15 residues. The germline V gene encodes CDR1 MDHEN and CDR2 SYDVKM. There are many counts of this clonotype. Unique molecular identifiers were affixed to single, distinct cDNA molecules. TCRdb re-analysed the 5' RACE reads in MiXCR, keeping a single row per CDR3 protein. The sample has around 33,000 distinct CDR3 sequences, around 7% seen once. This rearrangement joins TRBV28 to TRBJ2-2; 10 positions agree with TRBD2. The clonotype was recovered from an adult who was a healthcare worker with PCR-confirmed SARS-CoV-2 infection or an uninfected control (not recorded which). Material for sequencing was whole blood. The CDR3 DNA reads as TGTGCCAGCAGTTTAGGGACTAGCGATGCCGGGGAGCTGTTTTTT. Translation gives CASSLGTSDAGELFF. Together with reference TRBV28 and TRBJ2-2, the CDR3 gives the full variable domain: DVKVTQSSRYLVKRTGEKVFLECVQDMDHENMFWYRQDPGLGLRLIYFSYDVKMKEKGDIPEGYSVSREKKERFSLILESASTNQTSMYLCASSLGTSDAGELFFGEGSRLTVL.